These 20 T cell receptor beta chains were sequenced from one sample in a study of cytomegalovirus exposure and HLA in healthy donors. The PCR employed 60 Vbeta primers together with 13 Jbeta primers. Here immunoSEQ multiplex PCR was the method, and the copy in TCRdb shows in-frame clones only, minus some. The sample gives some 130,000 clones, more than 70% of which show up once; less than 1.1% is in the top ten. The sample comprised PBMCs. The receptors shown here come from a male donor in good health and CMV-seronegative.

Here the CDR3 reads CASSPPGLYNEQFF. CDR3 in DNA: TGTGCCAGCAGCCCTCCGGGATTATACAATGAGCAGTTCTTC. The rearrangement links TRBV11-3 to TRBJ2-1, with D perhaps matching TRBD2 (5 bases). CDR1 SGHNT and CDR2 YENEEA come from the germline V gene. This CDR3 is built from 14 residues. Deletions cut 5 bases from V and 4 bases from J, with 12 bases between. The full variable domain, in which reference TRBV11-3 and TRBJ2-1 provide the parts outside the CDR3, is EAGVVQSPRYKIIEKKQPVAFWCNPISGHNTLYWYLQNLGQGPELLIRYENEEAVDDSQLPKDRFSAERLKGVDSTLKIQPAELGDSAVYLCASSPPGLYNEQFFGPGTRLTVL.

The chain employs TRBV4-1 and TRBJ1-2; TRBD1 agrees at 12 bases. CDR3 length: 17 residues. After removal of 3 bases from V and 0 bases from J, the junction contained 5 bases not matched to a gene. Germline CDR1 MGHRA, CDR2 YSYEKL. CDR3 sequence reads: CASSQGQGASTNYGYTF. The DNA for the CDR3 is TGCGCCAGCAGCCAGGGACAGGGGGCGAGCACTAACTATGGCTACACCTTC.

The chain carries TRBV18 and TRBJ2-6, with 11 positions matching TRBD1. Trimming removed 3 bases from V and 1 base from J; junction bases left unmatched: 5. Germline loops: CDR1 KGHSH, CDR2 LQKENI. The length of the CDR3 is 18 residues. The CDR3: CASSPMGQGGSGANVLTF. The CDR3 DNA sequence: TGTGCCAGCTCACCCATGGGACAGGGGGGATCTGGGGCCAACGTCCTGACTTTC.

This rearrangement joins TRBV9 to TRBJ2-7, with 10 bases aligning to TRBD2. The ends lost 4 bases at V and 0 bases at J; junction bases unmatched: 4. The CDR3 is 15 residues long. Germline V lookup: CDR1 SGDLS, CDR2 YYNGEE. The CDR3 spells CASSPGTSVSYEQYF. The CDR3 bases are TGTGCCAGCAGCCCTGGGACTAGCGTCTCCTACGAGCAGTACTTC.

The gene calls are TRBV5-1 and TRBJ2-1; 8 bases agree with TRBD1. V was clipped by 3 bases and J by 6 bases; unmatched bases: 8. The CDR3 runs 15 residues. Germline V CDR1 and CDR2: SGHRS, YFSETQ. The CDR3 spells CASSSGAGGPNEQFF. CDR3 nucleotide sequence: TGCGCCAGCAGCTCGGGGGCAGGGGGCCCCAATGAGCAGTTCTTC.

This clone was found once. The genes are TRBV29-1 and TRBJ1-2; unclear D gene. The CDR3 contains 11 residues. From germline, CDR1 is SQVTM and CDR2 ANQGSEA. With 7 bases removed from V and 8 bases from J, the gap between germline ends came to 14 bases. The CDR3 region has the DNA TGCAGCGGATTAAGCGGGGAAGGCTACACCTTC. Its translation is CSGLSGEGYTF.

This chain uses TRBV9 with TRBJ2-5; 12 nucleotides line up with TRBD2. CDR3 length: 15 residues. The V and J ends lost 4 bases and 4 bases, in that order; junction bases with no gene match: 5. The germline gives CDR1 SGDLS, CDR2 YYNGEE. This CDR3 is CASSSRTSGAETQYF. CDR3 nucleotide sequence: TGTGCCAGCAGCTCCCGGACTAGCGGGGCAGAGACCCAGTACTTC.

V usage is TRBV11-2 and J usage is TRBJ1-2; TRBD1 agrees at 9 bases. The V gene's germline CDR1 is SGHAT and CDR2 FQNNGV. V gave up 5 bases and J gave up 3 bases; unmatched junction bases: 4. This CDR3 has 14 residues. CDR3 nucleotides: TGTGCCAGCAGCCCGACAGGGGGACACTATGGCTACACCTTC. It yields the protein CASSPTGGHYGYTF.

Only one count was recorded for this clone. The rearrangement uses TRBV18 and TRBJ2-5; D uncertain. The CDR3 is 13 amino acids. Germline V gene sequence: CDR1 KGHSH, CDR2 LQKENI. Trimming took off 5 bases at V and 2 bases at J, with 9 bases between the two ends. CDR3 DNA sequence: TGTGCCAGCTCAATTGACTCTCAAGAGACCCAGTACTTC. It encodes CASSIDSQETQYF.

The CDR3 sequence is CASSPGTGYYEQYF. The CDR3 bases are TGTGCCAGCAGCCCCGGGACAGGGTACTACGAGCAGTACTTC. The V call is TRBV27, the J call TRBJ2-7, with 9 bases that match TRBD1. The CDR3 has 14 amino acids. Per the germline V gene, CDR1 is MNHEY and CDR2 is SMNVEV (reference sequence). After removal of 6 bases from V and 3 bases from J, the junction contained 6 bases not matched to a gene.

A single count supports this clone. For the CDR3, the DNA is TGTGCTAGTGGTATTAGCGGGGGGGCAAATGAGCAGTTCTTC. The encoded protein is CASGISGGANEQFF. The chain links TRBV12-5 to TRBJ2-1, with 11 nucleotides matching TRBD2. Trimming took 5 bases from V and 7 from J; bases not matched to a gene: 4. CDR1 is LGHNT, CDR2 FRNRAP, per germline. This CDR3 is 14 amino acids long.

V gene TRBV4-3 combines with J gene TRBJ2-1; D is perhaps TRBD1 (5 bases). The CDR3 has 14 amino acids. Germline lookup yields CDR1 LGHNA and CDR2 YSLEER. Trimming removed 4 bases from V and 4 bases from J, with 11 bases in between. CDR3 nucleotides: TGCGCCAGCAGCCGCACCCGACAGTACAATGAGCAGTTCTTC. Translated, it gives CASSRTRQYNEQFF.

This chain uses TRBV9 with TRBJ1-5; 7 bases agree with TRBD1. Germline V lookup: CDR1 SGDLS, CDR2 YYNGEE. This CDR3 contains 16 residues. Trimming took 0 bases from V and 0 from J; bases not matched to a gene: 3. CDR3 bases: TGTGCCAGCAGCGTAGGACAGGGCAATAGCAATCAGCCCCAGCATTTT. It is translated as CASSVGQGNSNQPQHF. Supplemented by reference TRBV9 and TRBJ1-5, the full variable domain reads DSGVTQTPKHLITATGQRVTLRCSPRSGDLSVYWYQQSLDQGLQFLIQYYNGEERAKGNILERFSAQQFPDLHSELNLSSLELGDSALYFCASSVGQGNSNQPQHFGDGTRLSIL.

The gene calls are TRBV27 and TRBJ2-7, with 7 bases lining up with TRBD2. Per germline, CDR1 MNHEY and CDR2 SMNVEV (reference sequence). The V gene end was trimmed by 5 bases and the J gene end by 1 base; junction bases not matched to a gene: 2. The CDR3 is 13 residues long. The chain's CDR3 is CASSPGGSYEQYF. DNA of the CDR3: TGTGCCAGCAGTCCGGGGGGATCCTACGAGCAGTACTTC.

This clone is a singleton in its sample. The chain recombines TRBV7-2 with TRBJ1-4, with 8 bases that match TRBD1. The CDR3 runs to 14 residues. Germline values: CDR1 SGHTA, CDR2 FQGNSA. The J segment lost 3 bases and the V segment lost 6 bases, leaving 3 bases of the junction unmatched. CDR3 DNA: TGTGCCAGCAGTCGGACAGGGTCTAATGAAAAACTGTTTTTT. Translation gives CASSRTGSNEKLFF.

The chain is built from TRBV7-2 and TRBJ2-5; no firm D call. The CDR3 is 13 residues long. Looked up from germline, CDR1 is SGHTA and CDR2 is FQGNSA. The V gene lost 3 bases and the J gene lost 5 bases, with 10 bases spanning the gap. In DNA, the CDR3 is TGTGCCAGCAGCTTGCCGGGTTTGGAGACCCAGTACTTC. It yields the protein CASSLPGLETQYF.

This chain connects TRBV27 to TRBJ2-5, with 9 bases that match TRBD1. The CDR3 is 14 residues long. Losses at the gene ends were 4 bases for V and 3 bases for J; bases not matched to a gene: 3. Germline CDR1 MNHEY, CDR2 SMNVEV (reference sequence). The CDR3 nucleotides are TGTGCCAGCAGTTCCCGGACAGGGGAAGAGACCCAGTACTTC. Protein: CASSSRTGEETQYF.

This clone was detected only a few times. The chain combines TRBV2 with TRBJ2-7; no firm D call. This CDR3 contains 14 residues. Per the germline V gene, CDR1 is SNHLY and CDR2 is FYNNEI. V lost 2 bases and J 2 bases, leaving 10 bases between the germline ends. CDR3 protein: CASSEFEEPYEQYF. The CDR3 DNA sequence: TGTGCCAGCAGTGAATTTGAAGAGCCCTACGAGCAGTACTTC.

On this clone itself: Within the sample, other DNA sequences also encode this same CDR3. The chain carries TRBV19 and TRBJ1-5, with D possibly TRBD1 on 6 matching bases. Between the trimmed V and J ends, which lost 2 bases and 3 bases, there was a span of 8 bases. CDR1 and CDR2 (germline): LNHDA, SQIVND (reference sequence). The CDR3 loop spans 14 amino acids. CDR3 DNA sequence: TGTGCCAGTAGTATAAGGGACACCAATCAGCCCCAGCATTTT. Translated: CASSIRDTNQPQHF.

V gene TRBV27 combines with J gene TRBJ2-7; TRBD2 matches 8 bases. Germline V lookup: CDR1 MNHEY, CDR2 SMNVEV (reference sequence). CDR3 size: 14 residues. J was trimmed by 8 bases and V by 5 bases; bases with no gene match: 11. Written as DNA, the CDR3 is TGTGCCAGCAGTCAGCTAGCGGGTCCCCCGCAGCAGTACTTC. Its protein is CASSQLAGPPQQYF.